What follows are 30 T cell receptor beta chains derived from one specimen sequenced in a study of T cell responses to AZD1222 COVID-19 vaccine. Profiling relied on immunoSEQ multiplex PCR, and the TCRdb table lists in-frame clones only, not all of them. The sample has about 150,000 clones, over 75% seen once; the top ten hold 1.4%. Material: peripheral blood, obtained on day 0 of AZD1222 vaccination. These receptors all stem from an adult in good health.

V usage is TRBV11-2 and J usage is TRBJ2-7; D gene uncertain. The V gene's germline CDR1 is SGHAT and CDR2 FQNNGV. V shed 2 bases and J shed 5 bases, with 7 bases lying between them. The length of the CDR3 is 12 residues. For the CDR3, the DNA is TGTGCCAGCAGCTTAATCGTCAACGAGCAGTACTTC. Its protein is CASSLIVNEQYF.

This clone was recorded only once. The V call is TRBV5-8, the J call TRBJ2-7; 8 bases align to TRBD1. V was clipped by 4 bases and J by 2 bases; unmatched bases: 5. The CDR3 runs 14 residues. From germline, CDR1 is SGHTS and CDR2 YDEGEE. The CDR3 DNA reads TGTGCCAGCAGCCTCGACAGGGGAACCTACGAGCAGTACTTC. It yields the protein CASSLDRGTYEQYF.

The count of this clone is one. The rearrangement links TRBV18 to TRBJ2-2, with 8 bases lining up with TRBD1. The germline CDR1 and CDR2 sequences are KGHSH and LQKENI. CDR3 length: 17 residues. With 3 bases clipped from V and 4 bases from J, the junction kept 10 bases outside the gene matches. The CDR3 DNA is TGTGCCAGCTCACCCCGGTCCGGACAGGGTGGCACCGGGGAGCTGTTTTTT. Amino acid sequence: CASSPRSGQGGTGELFF.

The chain uses TRBV15 and TRBJ1-3, with D perhaps matching TRBD1 (5 bases). Per germline, CDR1 LNHNV and CDR2 YYDKDF (reference sequence). V was trimmed by 5 bases and J by 0 bases, leaving 11 bases between them. The CDR3 consists of 15 residues. CDR3 amino acids: CATSGDANSGNTIYF. The CDR3 DNA reads as TGTGCCACCAGCGGGGACGCAAACTCTGGAAACACCATATATTTT.

The chain carries TRBV5-3 and TRBJ1-1, with no clear D. TRBV5-3 is designated an ORF whose function remains uncertain. V was shortened by 5 bases and J by 4 bases, with 21 bases between the two germline ends. CDR3 size: 16 residues. CDR3: CARSPRRGQVITEAFF. CDR3 DNA: TGTGCCAGAAGTCCCCGTAGAGGGCAGGTCATCACTGAAGCTTTCTTT.

The J gene is TRBJ1-3, the V gene TRBV19; D call uncertain. Trimming took 5 bases from V and 0 from J, leaving 11 bases between them. CDR1 is LNHDA and CDR2 is SQIVND in the germline V gene (reference sequence). CDR3 length: 15 amino acids. The CDR3 here is CASSQQTGSGNTIYF. The DNA of the CDR3 is TGTGCCAGTAGTCAGCAAACCGGCTCTGGAAACACCATATATTTT.

This sequence joins TRBV6-5 and TRBJ1-2; TRBD1 aligns across 9 bases. CDR1 is MNHEY, CDR2 SVGAGI, per germline. This CDR3 spans 15 amino acids. V was pared by 4 bases and J by 3 bases, with 6 bases of the junction left unmatched. The CDR3 is CASSLGQGLYYGYTF. The CDR3 nucleotides read TGTGCCAGCAGTTTAGGACAGGGGCTTTACTATGGCTACACCTTC.

V usage is TRBV11-2 and J usage is TRBJ2-2; 7 bases fit TRBD1. This CDR3 contains 17 residues. V shed 5 bases and J 5 bases; nucleotides not matched to a gene: 14. The germline V gene encodes CDR1 SGHAT and CDR2 FQNNGV. The CDR3 bases are TGTGCCAGCAGCCATCCCCGGCGGTTGACAGGGACCGGGGAGCTGTTTTTT. The encoded protein is CASSHPRRLTGTGELFF.

The chain uses TRBV15 and TRBJ2-3; 7 bases align to TRBD1. The V gene's germline CDR1 is LNHNV and CDR2 YYDKDF (reference sequence). Trimming took 1 base from V and 4 from J; bases not matched to a gene: 8. The CDR3 covers 16 residues. CDR3 residues: CATSRVTGNRADTQYF. CDR3 nucleotides: TGTGCCACCAGCAGAGTGACAGGGAATAGGGCAGATACGCAGTATTTT.

CDR3 protein: CASSYPGGNGYTF. The CDR3 bases are TGTGCCAGCAGCTATCCAGGGGGGAATGGCTACACCTTC. The V call is TRBV5-6, the J call TRBJ1-2; 7 positions agree with TRBD1. The V gene end was trimmed by 3 bases and the J gene end by 6 bases; junction bases not matched to a gene: 5. The germline gives CDR1 SGHDT, CDR2 YYEEEE. The CDR3 covers 13 residues.

This chain joins TRBV12-5 and TRBJ1-3; D is ambiguous. The CDR3 is made up of 17 amino acids. Trimming removed 2 bases from V and 1 base from J, with 15 bases in between. Looked up from germline, CDR1 is LGHNT and CDR2 is FRNRAP. CDR3 sequence reads: CASGLQTGSESGNTIYF. In nucleotides, the CDR3 is TGTGCTAGTGGTTTGCAAACCGGTTCAGAATCTGGAAACACCATATATTTT.

V and J are TRBV6-1 and TRBJ2-4, with D unresolved. Between the trimmed V and J ends, which lost 3 bases and 2 bases, there was a span of 14 bases. CDR3 length equals 16 residues. Germline values: CDR1 MNHNS, CDR2 SASEGT. CDR3 amino acids: CASSDRVWIPKNIQYF. The CDR3 DNA follows: TGTGCCAGCAGTGATCGGGTATGGATACCCAAAAACATTCAGTACTTC.

The CDR3 nucleotides are TGTGCCAGCAGCCAAGGAGGACAGATTGCAGATACGCAGTATTTT. Translated, it gives CASSQGGQIADTQYF. This sequence joins TRBV14 and TRBJ2-3; D possibly corresponds to TRBD1 (6 bases). The germline V gene has CDR1 SGHDN and CDR2 FVKESK. V was clipped by 1 base and J by 4 bases, with 12 bases between them. This CDR3 has 15 amino acids.

This chain uses TRBV19 with TRBJ1-1, with 10 positions matching TRBD1. Germline V lookup: CDR1 LNHDA, CDR2 SQIVND (reference sequence). The length of the CDR3 is 16 residues. The ends lost 1 base at V and 4 bases at J; junction bases unmatched: 6. The CDR3 region is CASSIVMGTGATEAFF. As DNA, the CDR3 is TGTGCCAGTAGTATAGTAATGGGGACAGGGGCCACTGAAGCTTTCTTT.

Worth noting for this clone: This sample includes further DNA sequences coding for the same CDR3. The gene calls are TRBV6-5 and TRBJ1-5, with D uncertain. Trimming removed 2 bases at V and 1 base at J, with 3 bases between. The germline gives CDR1 MNHEY, CDR2 SVGAGI. CDR3 size: 13 residues. CDR3 sequence: CASSYRSNQPQHF. Here the CDR3 DNA reads TGTGCCAGCAGTTACCGGAGCAATCAGCCCCAGCATTTT.

The V call is TRBV19, the J call TRBJ1-4, with D tentatively TRBD1 (5 bases). There are 16 residues in the CDR3. Germline-derived CDR1 and CDR2 are LNHDA and SQIVND (reference sequence). The V and J ends lost 0 bases and 8 bases respectively, with 16 bases between them. The CDR3 DNA reads as TGTGCCAGTAGTATAGATGTGTCGGGGGAATGGGAAAAACTGTTTTTT. Translating it yields CASSIDVSGEWEKLFF. Supplemented by reference TRBV19 and TRBJ1-4, the full variable domain reads DGGITQSPKYLFRKEGQNVTLSCEQNLNHDAMYWYRQDPGQGLRLIYYSQIVNDFQKGDIAEGYSVSREKKESFPLTVTSAQKNPTAFYLCASSIDVSGEWEKLFFGSGTQLSVL.

A remark on this clone: Other DNA sequences in the sample encode the same CDR3. V is TRBV3-1 (or the pseudogene TRBV3-2) and J is TRBJ2-7; D is undetermined. Deletions cut 1 base from V and 1 base from J, with 5 bases between. The CDR3 spans 13 residues. CDR1 and CDR2 from the germline V gene are LGHDT and YNNKEL (reference sequence). The CDR3 sequence: CASSQGLSYEQYF. DNA for the CDR3: TGTGCCAGCAGCCAAGGCCTATCCTACGAGCAGTACTTC.

This clone was observed a handful of times. The chain recombines TRBV3-1 (or the pseudogene TRBV3-2) with TRBJ2-7; D is ambiguous. The V and J ends lost 4 bases and 2 bases respectively, with 6 bases between them. From germline, CDR1 is LGHDT and CDR2 YNNKEL (reference sequence). The CDR3 is 12 amino acids. The CDR3 loop is CASSLVTYEQYF. Written as DNA, the CDR3 is TGTGCCAGCAGCCTTGTTACCTACGAGCAGTACTTC.

The chain employs TRBV5-6 and TRBJ1-3, with no clear D. This CDR3 contains 14 residues. Trimming left V 2 bases short and J 3 bases short, with 9 bases between. Germline assignment: CDR1 SGHDT and CDR2 YYEEEE. The CDR3 coding sequence is TGTGCCAGCAGCTTTGGAGCGATTGGAAACACCATATATTTT. It codes for CASSFGAIGNTIYF. The full variable domain, its missing parts supplied by reference TRBV5-6 and TRBJ1-3, is DAGVTQSPTHLIKTRGQQVTLRCSPKSGHDTVSWYQQALGQGPQFIFQYYEEEERQRGNFPDRFSGHQFPNYSSELNVNALLLGDSALYLCASSFGAIGNTIYFGEGSWLTVV.

CDR3 nucleotide sequence: TGTGCCAGCCGACTAGCGGGGTTGAACACCGGGGAGCTGTTTTTT. It translates to CASRLAGLNTGELFF. This chain uses TRBV2 with TRBJ2-2, with 11 positions matching TRBD2. The CDR3 runs to 15 residues. Germline V CDR1 and CDR2: SNHLY, FYNNEI. Trimming took 8 bases from V and 1 from J; bases not matched to a gene: 3.

CDR3 loop: CASSQGRDSNTGELFF. For the CDR3, the DNA is TGTGCCAGCAGCCAAGGGCGGGACTCGAACACCGGGGAGCTGTTTTTT. V usage is TRBV4-2 and J usage is TRBJ2-2, with D perhaps TRBD2 (6 bases). V lost 1 base to trimming and J lost 0 bases, with 9 bases between them. The CDR3 covers 16 residues. Germline V CDR1 and CDR2: LGHNA, YNFKEQ.

V gene TRBV4-3 combines with J gene TRBJ2-2; D perhaps matches TRBD1 (6 bases). Trimming shortened V by 3 bases and J by 2 bases, and 16 bases separated the two germline ends. The CDR3 contains 17 residues. Per germline, CDR1 LGHNA and CDR2 YSLEER. DNA for the CDR3: TGCGCCAGCAGCCAGGACAGAACCCTTGTTAACACCGGGGAGCTGTTTTTT. Amino acids: CASSQDRTLVNTGELFF.

The V and J genes are TRBV27 and TRBJ1-5, with D hard to call. Germline lookup yields CDR1 MNHEY and CDR2 SMNVEV (reference sequence). The CDR3 totals 12 residues. Trimming removed 7 bases from V and 4 bases from J, with 8 bases in between. CDR3 residues: CASMGRNQPQHF. The CDR3 DNA reads as TGTGCCAGCATGGGTCGAAATCAGCCCCAGCATTTT.

The chain employs TRBV6-6 and TRBJ1-1, with 12 bases lining up with TRBD1. The CDR3 length is 14 residues. The V gene's germline CDR1 is MNHNY and CDR2 SVGAGI (reference sequence). V lost 2 bases to trimming and J lost 7 bases; unmatched junction nucleotides: 2. The CDR3 sequence is CASSYGTGGFEAFF. The CDR3 DNA reads as TGTGCCAGCAGTTACGGGACAGGGGGCTTTGAAGCTTTCTTT.

The table lists this clone with a count of one. V is TRBV19 and J is TRBJ1-5; D might be TRBD1 (5 bases). V was shortened by 5 bases and J by 5 bases, with 16 bases between the two germline ends. The CDR3 length is 15 residues. CDR1 LNHDA and CDR2 SQIVND come from the germline V gene (reference sequence). This CDR3 reads CASSFLMGDDQPQHF. CDR3 bases: TGTGCCAGTAGTTTCCTGATGGGGGACGATCAGCCCCAGCATTTT.

This chain links TRBV6-5 with TRBJ1-2; 7 nucleotides align to TRBD1. The germline V gene encodes CDR1 MNHEY and CDR2 SVGAGI. The CDR3 has 15 residues. V lost 0 bases, J lost 7 bases, and 8 bases stayed unmatched. The CDR3 bases are TGTGCCAGCAGTTACTCGATTCTCCGGACAGGTGGCTACACCTTC. Protein product: CASSYSILRTGGYTF.

This chain joins TRBV7-6 and TRBJ2-3, with no clear D. The CDR3 consists of 14 residues. V shed 3 bases and J shed 4 bases, with 11 bases lying between them. Germline V gives CDR1 SGHVS, CDR2 FNYEAQ. The CDR3, as DNA: TGTGCCAGCAGCTTTAGTACAAGTTCAGATACGCAGTATTTT. Translated: CASSFSTSSDTQYF.

The chain combines TRBV10-3 with TRBJ2-2; perhaps D is TRBD1 or TRBD2 (6 bases each). The CDR3 covers 17 residues. Germline CDR1 is ENHRY and CDR2 is SYGVKD. V lost 6 bases and J 3 bases, leaving 20 bases between the germline ends. The CDR3 region has the DNA TGTGCCATCAGGGGACCCCATGGGGGGCGCGACACCGGGGAGCTGTTTTTT. Its translation: CAIRGPHGGRDTGELFF.

The genes are TRBV6-5 and TRBJ1-3; D is ambiguous. Trimming removed 0 bases at V and 0 bases at J, with 9 bases between. This CDR3 comprises 16 residues. Germline-derived CDR1 and CDR2 are MNHEY and SVGAGI. CDR3: CASSYSSGHSGNTIYF. In nucleotides, the CDR3 is TGTGCCAGCAGTTACTCGAGTGGGCACTCTGGAAACACCATATATTTT.

V is TRBV4-3 and J is TRBJ1-6, with 8 bases matching TRBD1. CDR3 size: 16 residues. Unmatched junction bases numbered 7, after V lost 0 bases and J lost 9 bases. Germline V gives CDR1 LGHNA, CDR2 YSLEER. CDR3 coding DNA: TGCGCCAGCAGCCAAGATGTTACAGGGGGTAGTTCACCCCTCCACTTT. Protein sequence: CASSQDVTGGSSPLHF.